This T cell receptor (beta chain) was sequenced in a study of response to subunit inactivated influenza vaccine. TCRdb redid the calling of the RT-PCR reads with MiXCR, one entry per CDR3 protein. The data show roughly 760,000 distinct CDR3 sequences, less than 25% seen once. CDR3 length: 13 amino acids. Germline loops: CDR1 SEHNR, CDR2 FQNEAQ (reference sequence). V lost 5 bases and J 6 bases, leaving 11 bases between the germline ends. General observations from the study: The authors suggested that few new T cells are recruited per seasonal influenza vaccination.

There are a few counts of this clonotype. What it recognizes is unknown. The receptor's source is a man in his fifties or sixties who received an inactivated influenza vaccine. The chain combines TRBV7-9 with TRBJ1-5; D gene unclear. Source: PBMCs from blood, taken 5 days after vaccination. CDR3 nucleotide sequence: TGTGCCAGCAGCCCCGAGGAGTTTCAGCCCCAGCATTTT. It is translated as CASSPEEFQPQHF.